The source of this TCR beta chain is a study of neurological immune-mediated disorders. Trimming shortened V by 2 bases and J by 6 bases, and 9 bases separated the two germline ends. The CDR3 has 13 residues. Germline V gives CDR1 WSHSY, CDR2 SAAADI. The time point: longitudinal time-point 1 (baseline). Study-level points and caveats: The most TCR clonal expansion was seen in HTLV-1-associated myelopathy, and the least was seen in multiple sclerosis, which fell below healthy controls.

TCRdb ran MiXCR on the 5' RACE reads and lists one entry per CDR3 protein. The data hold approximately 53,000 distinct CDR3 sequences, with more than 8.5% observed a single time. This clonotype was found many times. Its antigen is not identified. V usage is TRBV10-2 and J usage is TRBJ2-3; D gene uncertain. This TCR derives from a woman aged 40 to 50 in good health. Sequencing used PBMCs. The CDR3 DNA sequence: TGCGCCAGCAGTGAGCCACCCTTGGATACGCAGTATTTT. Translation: CASSEPPLDTQYF.